One and the same sample provided the 30 T cell receptor beta chains below, sequenced in a study of T cells after yellow fever vaccination. TCRdb re-analysed the 5' RACE reads in MiXCR, keeping a single row per CDR3 protein. The repertoire has about 400,000 distinct CDR3 sequences, more than 5.5% of them found once; the top ten carry about 15%. This material consisted of PBMCs, taken 5 days after the yellow fever booster vaccination. These receptor sequences come from a man aged 30 to 39 who received the YFV17D yellow fever vaccine.

Comments on this clonotype: This may arise from a read error, as a much more abundant clone is one base away. The J gene is TRBJ2-1, the V gene TRBV11-2; D gene uncertain. This CDR3 is built from 11 residues. Germline-derived CDR1 and CDR2 are SGHAT and FQNNGV. The CDR3 loop reads CANSLVAEQFF. DNA for the CDR3: TGTGCCAACAGCTTAGTCGCTGAGCAGTTCTTC.

The sample holds a few counts of this clonotype. This sequence joins TRBV7-6 and TRBJ2-2, with 7 bases identical to TRBD2. This CDR3 spans 13 amino acids. The junction had 4 bases not matched to a gene; V was cut back by 6 bases and J by 6 bases. Germline lookup yields CDR1 SGHVS and CDR2 FNYEAQ. CDR3 residues: CASRSSGPGELFF. The CDR3 nucleotides are TGTGCCAGCAGGTCTAGCGGCCCCGGGGAGCTGTTTTTT.

This clonotype was seen just once. A junction boundary mismatches the germline segment, possibly from a read error. V is TRBV20-1 and J is TRBJ2-1, with 8 bases aligning to TRBD2. Germline loops: CDR1 DFQATT, CDR2 SNEGSKA (reference sequence). CDR3 length equals 16 residues. The CDR3 region has the DNA TGCTGTGCAAGGGTAGCGGGGCTACTCTCCTACAATGAGCAGTTCTTC. It yields the protein CCARVAGLLSYNEQFF.

About this clonotype itself: A clone one base away is much larger, so this may be a read error. The genes are TRBV11-2 and TRBJ1-2; D gene unclear. CDR1 is SGHAT, CDR2 FQNNGV, per germline. The CDR3 consists of 13 residues. The CDR3 DNA reads as TGTGCCAGCACCTCGGTGTTAAACTATGGCTGCACCTTC. The encoded protein is CASTSVLNYGCTF.

The J gene is TRBJ2-6, the V gene TRBV6-5, with D maybe TRBD1 (7 bases). The CDR3 is 16 residues long. Germline-derived CDR1 and CDR2 are MNHEY and SVGAGI. Trimming removed 7 bases from V and 1 base from J, with 14 bases in between. CDR3 in DNA: TGTGCCAGCACTTCCTCAGGGGGGTCTGGGGCCAACGTCCTGACTTTC. Its protein product is CASTSSGGSGANVLTF.

This clonotype was counted at least ten times. This chain connects TRBV21-1 to TRBJ2-3; TRBD1, as called in the table, went unchecked against the DNA. TRBV21-1 is marked as a pseudogene. There are 13 residues in the CDR3. The CDR3 nucleotides read TGTGCCAGGGAGGACAGTAGCACAGATACGCAGTATTTT. This translates into CAREDSSTDTQYF.

This chain links TRBV5-1 with TRBJ2-1; D remains ambiguous. Germline CDR1 reads SGHRS; CDR2 reads YFSETQ. The V gene lost 7 bases and the J gene lost 7 bases, with 9 bases spanning the gap. CDR3 size: 11 residues. In DNA form, the CDR3 reads TGCGCCAGCGGATTCGTGAATGAGCAGTTCTTC. It translates to CASGFVNEQFF.

This clonotype has a handful of counts. The chain uses TRBV14 and TRBJ2-5; possible D gene TRBD1, 6 bases. The CDR3 runs 15 residues. Germline lookup yields CDR1 SGHDN and CDR2 FVKESK. The V end lost 1 base, the J end lost 9 bases, and 18 bases lay between the germline ends. In DNA form, the CDR3 reads TGTGCCAGCAGCCAAGCCCTGACAGGATTCAGGGCCCAGTACTTC. It is translated as CASSQALTGFRAQYF.

This clonotype came up many times. The chain carries TRBV5-1 and TRBJ2-3, with D perhaps matching TRBD2 (5 bases). V was cut by 0 bases and J by 9 bases, with 11 bases left in between. There are 13 residues in the CDR3. Germline CDR1 SGHRS, CDR2 YFSETQ. DNA of the CDR3: TGCGCCAGCAGCTTGGACGTCGGGATCACGCAGTATTTT. Amino acids: CASSLDVGITQYF.

This chain links TRBV6-5 with TRBJ2-3; D is unresolved. Germline V gene sequence: CDR1 MNHEY, CDR2 SVGAGI. This CDR3 is built from 14 residues. The V end lost 5 bases, the J end lost 5 bases, and 14 bases lay between the germline ends. CDR3 DNA sequence: TGTGCCAGCAGTACCCGAAACACGGGAGATACGCAGTATTTT. Translated, it gives CASSTRNTGDTQYF.

There are a few counts of this clonotype. V usage is TRBV5-4 and J usage is TRBJ2-3; D is ambiguous. The length of the CDR3 is 14 residues. V was cut by 0 bases and J by 5 bases, with 10 bases left in between. Germline V gene sequence: CDR1 SGHNT, CDR2 YYREEE (reference sequence). DNA for the CDR3: TGTGCCAGCAGCTTGGATCGGAGAGGAGATACGCAGTATTTT. Protein: CASSLDRRGDTQYF.

This clonotype was recorded a few times. The chain combines TRBV7-2 with TRBJ2-1, with unresolved D. Germline values: CDR1 SGHTA, CDR2 FQGNSA. Trimming removed 1 base at V and 7 bases at J, with 14 bases between. This CDR3 has 15 amino acids. The CDR3 reads CASSLGIVDANEQFF. CDR3 nucleotides: TGTGCCAGCAGCTTAGGGATAGTAGACGCTAATGAGCAGTTCTTC.

At least ten counts were recorded for this clonotype. The chain joins TRBV4-3 to TRBJ2-5; D assignment may be TRBD1 or TRBD2 (6 bases each). This CDR3 region has 15 residues. V lost 2 bases and J lost 7, with 17 bases in between. CDR1 LGHNA and CDR2 YSLEER come from the germline V gene. CDR3 residues: CASSQSGASFGTQYF. The CDR3 DNA sequence: TGCGCCAGCAGCCAATCGGGGGCTTCGTTCGGGACCCAGTACTTC.

V gene TRBV21-1 combines with J gene TRBJ2-5; the table's D call, TRBD1, has no DNA check behind it. TRBV21-1 is designated a pseudogene. The CDR3 is 14 amino acids. The CDR3 sequence: CASSKESRGETQYF. As DNA, the CDR3 is TGTGCCAGCAGCAAAGAATCCAGGGGAGAGACCCAGTACTTC.

This clonotype was seen only a few times. The J gene is TRBJ2-7, the V gene TRBV28; D possibly corresponds to TRBD1 (5 bases). Germline CDR1 reads MDHEN; CDR2 reads SYDVKM. V shed 8 bases and J shed 0 bases, with 17 bases lying between them. The CDR3 is made up of 15 amino acids. The CDR3 sequence is CASSPPRQNSYEQYF. CDR3 coding DNA: TGTGCCAGCTCCCCCCCCAGACAGAACTCCTACGAGCAGTACTTC.

This clonotype was seen ten or more times. The J gene is TRBJ2-2, the V gene TRBV6-2 or TRBV6-3; D call uncertain. From germline, CDR1 is MNHEY and CDR2 SVGEGT. V lost 7 bases to trimming and J lost 8 bases, with 8 bases between them. The CDR3 consists of 11 residues. CDR3 nucleotide sequence: TGTGCCAGCAACCTGCCAGGGGAGCTGTTTTTT. It encodes CASNLPGELFF.

J is TRBJ2-1 and V is TRBV20-1; D possibly corresponds to TRBD2 (6 bases). Trimming took 2 bases from V and 6 from J, leaving 14 bases between them. The CDR3 totals 14 residues. CDR1 is DFQATT, CDR2 SNEGSKA, per germline (reference sequence). CDR3: CSARLGLPPNEQFF. The CDR3 DNA sequence: TGCAGTGCTAGACTGGGACTTCCCCCCAATGAGCAGTTCTTC.

The CDR3, as DNA: TGTGCCAGCACCTTGTACACAGATACGCAGTATTTT. Its translation is CASTLYTDTQYF. The chain recombines TRBV11-2 with TRBJ2-3; D remains unclear. V lost 7 bases to trimming and J lost 2 bases, with 7 bases between them. There are 12 residues in the CDR3. Per the germline V gene, CDR1 is SGHAT and CDR2 is FQNNGV. Together with reference TRBV11-2 and TRBJ2-3, the CDR3 gives the full variable domain: EAGVAQSPRYKIIEKRQSVAFWCNPISGHATLYWYQQILGQGPKLLIQFQNNGVVDDSQLPKDRFSAERLKGVDSTLKIQPAKLEDSAVYLCASTLYTDTQYFGPGTRLTVL.

CDR3 amino acids: CSARPPGTPRHEQYF. CDR3 DNA: TGCAGTGCTAGACCTCCTGGGACACCTAGACATGAGCAGTACTTC. V is TRBV20-1 and J is TRBJ2-1; D perhaps matches TRBD1 (6 bases). The DNA end favors TRBJ2-7, so the J call may be wrong. This CDR3 has 15 residues. Germline CDR1 and CDR2: DFQATT and SNEGSKA (reference sequence).

This chain joins TRBV4-3 and TRBJ2-2; D gene uncertain. Trimming took 4 bases from V and 4 from J, leaving 10 bases between them. This CDR3 spans 14 amino acids. The germline CDR1 and CDR2 sequences are LGHNA and YSLEER. The CDR3 reads CASSRTEVTGELFF. CDR3 coding DNA: TGCGCCAGCAGCCGTACTGAAGTCACCGGGGAGCTGTTTTTT.

This clonotype was seen a few times. The rearrangement joins TRBV5-6 to TRBJ1-2; D is ambiguous. This CDR3 spans 13 amino acids. V was pared by 4 bases and J by 5 bases, with 12 bases between. Germline assignment: CDR1 SGHDT and CDR2 YYEEEE. CDR3 amino acids: CASSPGGLYGYTF. CDR3 nucleotides: TGTGCCAGCAGCCCCGGTGGGCTGTATGGCTACACCTTC.

This clonotype was recorded at least ten times. This chain connects TRBV6-1 to TRBJ1-2; 7 bases are shared with TRBD1. The CDR3 runs to 13 residues. The trim removed 6 bases at V and 2 bases at J, leaving 3 bases unmatched. The V gene's germline CDR1 is MNHNS and CDR2 SASEGT. Here the CDR3 DNA reads TGTGCCAGCAGCACGACAGGGAACTATGGCTACACCTTC. Translating gives CASSTTGNYGYTF.

There are many counts of this clonotype. The chain joins TRBV6-2 or TRBV6-3 to TRBJ2-7, with D perhaps being TRBD1 or TRBD2 (5 bases each). CDR1 MNHEY and CDR2 SVGEGT come from the germline V gene. This CDR3 has 13 amino acids. Deletions cut 6 bases from V and 10 bases from J, with 19 bases between. The CDR3 protein is CASRAGTAIEQYF. CDR3 sequence (DNA): TGTGCCAGCAGGGCCGGGACCGCAATTGAACAGTACTTC.

This clonotype was observed a handful of times. The chain employs TRBV4-3 and TRBJ2-5; 7 bases are shared with TRBD1. In germline, CDR1 is LGHNA, CDR2 YSLEER. After removal of 2 bases from V and 5 bases from J, the junction contained 5 bases not matched to a gene. This CDR3 has 14 residues. The CDR3 coding sequence is TGCGCCAGCAGCCAAATAAGGGGGCCGGAGACCCAGTACTTC. Translated: CASSQIRGPETQYF.

In regard to this clonotype: A much larger clone is a single base away; this may be a read error. The J gene is TRBJ1-4, the V gene TRBV11-2, with a tentative D call TRBD1 (5 bases). Germline CDR1 reads SGHAT; CDR2 reads FQNNGV. This CDR3 contains 17 residues. CDR3 loop: CASSPEDTRLSFEELFF. CDR3 DNA sequence: TGTGCCAGCAGCCCGGAGGACACTCGGCTTAGCTTTGAAGAACTGTTTTTT. Filled out from reference TRBV11-2 and TRBJ1-4, the complete variable domain reads EAGVAQSPRYKIIEKRQSVAFWCNPISGHATLYWYQQILGQGPKLLIQFQNNGVVDDSQLPKDRFSAERLKGVDSTLKIQPAKLEDSAVYLCASSPEDTRLSFEELFFGSGTQLSVL.

V usage is TRBV7-2 and J usage is TRBJ2-7; either TRBD1 or TRBD2 may fit D (5 bases each). Germline loops: CDR1 SGHTA, CDR2 FQGNSA. The V end lost 1 base, the J end lost 7 bases, and 14 bases lay between the germline ends. The CDR3 covers 14 residues. The CDR3 protein is CASSLGRGPLEQYF. The CDR3 DNA follows: TGTGCCAGCAGCTTAGGACGGGGACCTTTAGAGCAGTACTTC.

This clonotype appeared many times. This chain connects TRBV10-3 to TRBJ2-7, with a possible D match to TRBD1 (5 bases). Germline CDR1 and CDR2: ENHRY and SYGVKD. The CDR3 covers 15 residues. V was shortened by 2 bases and J by 5 bases, with 16 bases between the two germline ends. CDR3 amino acids: CAISETKAGKHEQYF. The CDR3 DNA is TGTGCCATCAGTGAGACGAAGGCAGGGAAGCACGAGCAGTACTTC.

Comments on this clonotype: This could be a read error, since a much larger clone is one nucleotide away. The chain has TRBV7-9 and TRBJ2-5; D might be TRBD1 (5 bases). CDR3 size: 15 residues. Germline-derived CDR1 and CDR2 are SEHNR and FQNEAQ (reference sequence). The CDR3 is CASSPAPRGQEAQYF. DNA of the CDR3: TGTGCCAGCAGCCCAGCCCCGCGCGGACAAGAGGCCCAGTACTTC.

The V gene is TRBV7-6, the J gene TRBJ2-2, with TRBD2 matching 7 bases. Germline V gene data show CDR1 as SGHVS and CDR2 as FNYEAQ. This CDR3 region has 16 residues. V shed 0 bases and J 7 bases; nucleotides not matched to a gene: 8. The CDR3 nucleotides read TGTGCCAGCAGCTTAGCAGGGAGGCTAGCGGTCGGGGAGCTGTTTTTT. Protein sequence: CASSLAGRLAVGELFF.

This clonotype was counted ten times or more. The chain uses TRBV13 and TRBJ2-1; 7 bases are a match to TRBD1. The V segment lost 3 bases and the J segment 4 bases; nucleotides outside the gene matches: 6. This CDR3 spans 15 amino acids. Per germline, CDR1 PRHDT and CDR2 FYEKMQ (reference sequence). The chain's CDR3 is CASSLGQTAYNEQFF. The DNA for the CDR3 is TGTGCCAGCAGCTTGGGACAGACCGCATACAATGAGCAGTTCTTC.